This T cell receptor (beta chain) was retrieved from a study of spatial heterogeneity in lung cancer. CDR1 SGHDN and CDR2 FVKESK come from the germline V gene. CDR3 length: 15 residues. Germline trimming cut 8 bases from V and 8 bases from J; bases unmatched to any gene: 12. This clonotype counts as large (0.1 to 1%). The antigen remains unidentified. Indicated time point: sample taken at primary tumor resection. The donor group consisted of roughly 70 patients who had untreated, early-stage non-small cell lung cancer. The sequenced material consisted of unsorted whole RNA from tumor, nontumor lung or frozen PBMC. MiXCR, run by TCRdb on the 5' RACE reads, gives a single entry per CDR3 protein. The sample has about 6,000 distinct CDR3 sequences, over 7.5% seen once. General observations from the study: In tumors, expanded intratumoral alpha and beta TCR counts tracked mutation counts.

The V and J genes are TRBV14 and TRBJ2-1; 10 nucleotides line up with TRBD2. The source of this sequence is a female donor with early-stage non-small cell lung cancer. Sequencing was performed on lung tumor tissue, taken at surgery. The CDR3, as DNA: TGTGCCAGCCTACTACTTAGCGGGGGGCATCATGAGCAGTTCTTC. Its protein is CASLLLSGGHHEQFF.